This TCR beta chain comes out of a study of metastatic and nonmetastatic thyroid tumors. Study-wide results and limits: As reported, TCR beta diversity in blood and tumor was significantly higher in malignant thyroid tumors than in benign nodules.

TCRdb re-analyzed the PCR reads through MiXCR. This table holds about 35,000 clones, 25% to 30% found once. On this clone itself: The antigen is not known. Germline is not matched at one junction end, which may reflect a read error.

All patients were untreated before thyroid surgery. The CDR3 has 17 residues. CDR1 is LGHNA, CDR2 YNFKEQ, per germline. The specimen was blood. The chain employs TRBV4-2 and TRBJ2-6; D possibly matches TRBD1 or TRBD2 (5 bases each). This receptor was identified in a female donor with papillary thyroid cancer or a benign thyroid nodule (not recorded which). Some clones in this sample may be carry-over from other donors' samples. This CDR3 reads CASSQGGSDSGANFLTF. CDR3 bases: TGTGCCAGCAGCCAAGGGGGTAGCGATTCTGGGGCCAACTTCCTGACTTTC.